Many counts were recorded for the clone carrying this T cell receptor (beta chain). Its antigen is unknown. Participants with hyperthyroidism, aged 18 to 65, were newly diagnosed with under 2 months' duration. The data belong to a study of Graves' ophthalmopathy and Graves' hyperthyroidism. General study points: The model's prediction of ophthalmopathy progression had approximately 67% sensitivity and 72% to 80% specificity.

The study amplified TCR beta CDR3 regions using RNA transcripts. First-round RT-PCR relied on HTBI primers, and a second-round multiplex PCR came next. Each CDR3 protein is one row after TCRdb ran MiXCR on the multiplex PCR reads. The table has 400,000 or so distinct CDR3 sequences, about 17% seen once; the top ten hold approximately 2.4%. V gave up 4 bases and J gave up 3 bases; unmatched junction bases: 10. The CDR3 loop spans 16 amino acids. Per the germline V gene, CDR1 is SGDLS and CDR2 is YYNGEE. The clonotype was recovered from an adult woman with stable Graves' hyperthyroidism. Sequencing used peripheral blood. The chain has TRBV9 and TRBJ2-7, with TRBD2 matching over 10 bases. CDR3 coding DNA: TGTGCCAGCAGCCCCGGGGGGTCTAGCGGGAGCTACGAGCAGTACTTC. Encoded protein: CASSPGGSSGSYEQYF.